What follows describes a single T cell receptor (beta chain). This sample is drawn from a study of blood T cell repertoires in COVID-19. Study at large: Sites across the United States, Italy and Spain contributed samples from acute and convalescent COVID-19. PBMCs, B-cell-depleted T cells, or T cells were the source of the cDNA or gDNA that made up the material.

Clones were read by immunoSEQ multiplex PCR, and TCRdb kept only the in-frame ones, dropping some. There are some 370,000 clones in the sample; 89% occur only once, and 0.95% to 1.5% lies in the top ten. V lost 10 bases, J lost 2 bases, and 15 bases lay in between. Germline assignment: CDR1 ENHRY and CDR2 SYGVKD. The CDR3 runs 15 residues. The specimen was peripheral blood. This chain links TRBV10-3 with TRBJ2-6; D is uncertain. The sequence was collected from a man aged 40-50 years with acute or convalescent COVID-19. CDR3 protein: CATISVVPGANVLTF. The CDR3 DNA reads TGTGCCACCATATCAGTCGTCCCTGGGGCCAACGTCCTGACTTTC.